The 32 T cell receptor beta chains below all came from one sample that was sequenced in a study of CD8 T cells in ankylosing spondylitis. TCRdb ran MiXCR on the 5' RACE reads and lists one entry per CDR3 protein. The sample comprises 250,000 to 400,000 distinct CDR3 sequences, 9.5% to 13% of which are singletons, and roughly 9.1% rests with the top ten. The sequenced material came from blood, either unsorted or a sorted T cell fraction (not recorded which). The receptors derive from a female donor with ankylosing spondylitis or in good health (not recorded which).

This clonotype was seen many times. This rearrangement joins TRBV29-1 to TRBJ2-1, with TRBD2 matching 12 bases. Germline V CDR1 and CDR2: SQVTM, ANQGSEA. CDR3 length equals 17 residues. V lost 4 bases, J lost 5 bases, and 12 bases stayed unmatched. CDR3 sequence: CSVALTSGRLINNEQFF. The CDR3 DNA reads TGCAGCGTTGCCCTAACTAGCGGGAGGCTAATAAACAATGAGCAGTTCTTC.

This clonotype was detected ten times or more. The rearrangement links TRBV5-1 to TRBJ1-1, with 9 bases matching TRBD1. V dropped 4 bases and J dropped 0; count of bases not matched to a gene: 13. This CDR3 is built from 18 residues. In germline, CDR1 is SGHRS, CDR2 YFSETQ. For the CDR3, the DNA is TGCGCCAGCAGCCCCTACAGGGGGCCGAGGCCAATGAACACTGAAGCTTTCTTT. Encoded protein: CASSPYRGPRPMNTEAFF.

The CDR3 reads CASSTEWQSYEQYF. Written as DNA, the CDR3 is TGTGCCAGCAGCACAGAGTGGCAGAGCTACGAGCAGTACTTC. The chain carries TRBV5-5 and TRBJ2-7; D uncertain. The CDR3 sequence is 14 residues long. Germline loops: CDR1 SGHKS, CDR2 YYEKEE (reference sequence). The ends were cut back, 4 bases at V and 3 bases at J, with 14 bases in the middle.

The chain links TRBV6-1 to TRBJ2-2, with D possibly TRBD2 on 5 matching bases. The germline gives CDR1 MNHNS, CDR2 SASEGT. This CDR3 has 17 amino acids. Trimming pared 6 bases from V and 0 bases from J, leaving 17 bases between. CDR3 sequence reads: CASSKKFSDTNTGELFF. As DNA, the CDR3 is TGTGCCAGCAGCAAAAAATTTAGCGACACGAACACCGGGGAGCTGTTTTTT.

In this sample, this clonotype turned up many times. The rearrangement joins TRBV7-9 to TRBJ1-5, with D perhaps matching TRBD1 (5 bases). The CDR3 has 12 amino acids. V was shortened by 6 bases and J by 7 bases, with 10 bases between the two germline ends. Germline values: CDR1 SEHNR, CDR2 FQNEAQ (reference sequence). CDR3: CASSPWGQPQHF. As DNA, the CDR3 is TGTGCCAGCAGTCCATGGGGCCAGCCCCAGCATTTT.

The table lists this clonotype with many counts. This chain joins TRBV29-1 and TRBJ1-3; D unresolved. V lost 6 bases, J lost 2 bases, and 5 bases lay in between. The V gene's germline CDR1 is SQVTM and CDR2 ANQGSEA. This CDR3 is built from 11 residues. The CDR3 loop reads CSVTTGNTIYF. Here the CDR3 DNA reads TGCAGCGTGACAACTGGAAACACCATATATTTT.

This chain connects TRBV5-1 to TRBJ1-1, with a weak D call TRBD1 (5 bases). CDR3 length equals 15 residues. CDR1 is SGHRS and CDR2 is YFSETQ in the germline V gene. V was cut by 1 base and J by 1 base, with 11 bases left in between. The CDR3 DNA is TGCGCCAGCAGCTTGTCCGGGACGGAGAACACTGAAGCTTTCTTT. This gives the protein CASSLSGTENTEAFF.

V usage is TRBV7-2 and J usage is TRBJ2-1; the match to TRBD1 covers 9 bases. V shed 5 bases, J shed 9 bases, and the junction held 8 bases outside the gene matches. Germline assignment: CDR1 SGHTA and CDR2 FQGNSA. The CDR3 is made up of 14 amino acids. The CDR3 nucleotides read TGTGCCAGCAGCGCTCACAGGGGGCAAGTTGAGCAGTTCTTC. Translating gives CASSAHRGQVEQFF.

This clonotype was recorded many times. The V call is TRBV5-1, the J call TRBJ1-1; D is perhaps TRBD1 (6 bases). The CDR3 length is 14 residues. With 0 bases removed from V and 7 bases from J, the gap between germline ends came to 13 bases. Germline-derived CDR1 and CDR2 are SGHRS and YFSETQ. The CDR3 sequence is CASSLARGGGEAFF. CDR3 DNA sequence: TGCGCCAGCAGCTTGGCCCGTGGAGGGGGTGAAGCTTTCTTT.

The chain recombines TRBV7-2 with TRBJ1-4, with D possibly matching TRBD1 (5 bases). Trimming removed 0 bases at V and 3 bases at J, with 11 bases between. The germline V gene has CDR1 SGHTA and CDR2 FQGNSA. The CDR3 totals 16 residues. CDR3 region: CASSLATGVANEKLFF. CDR3 bases: TGTGCCAGCAGCTTAGCGACGGGGGTGGCTAATGAAAAACTGTTTTTT. Based on the CDR3 plus reference TRBV7-2 and TRBJ1-4, the full variable domain is GAGVSQSPSNKVTEKGKDVELRCDPISGHTALYWYRQSLGQGLEFLIYFQGNSAPDKSGLPSDRFSAERTGGSVSTLTIQRTQQEDSAVYLCASSLATGVANEKLFFGSGTQLSVL.

This clonotype has ten or more counts. In DNA form, the CDR3 reads TGCGCCAGCCATGAGGGGGATAGCACAGATACGCAGTATTTT. This gives the protein CASHEGDSTDTQYF. The V and J genes are TRBV5-1 and TRBJ2-3; perhaps TRBD1 as D (6 bases). Trimming pared 7 bases from V and 0 bases from J, leaving 12 bases between. The CDR3 contains 14 residues. Germline loops: CDR1 SGHRS, CDR2 YFSETQ.

This clonotype has a handful of counts. V and J are TRBV5-1 and TRBJ2-5; 9 nucleotides agree with TRBD2. There are 15 residues in the CDR3. Germline V gives CDR1 SGHRS, CDR2 YFSETQ. V was pared by 2 bases and J by 2 bases, with 4 bases of the junction left unmatched. The CDR3 spells CASSFRTSAQETQYF. The CDR3 DNA follows: TGCGCCAGCAGCTTCCGGACTAGCGCACAAGAGACCCAGTACTTC.

This clonotype was picked up many times. The junction departs from germline at one end; a sequencing error may be responsible. The chain couples TRBV20-1 to TRBJ1-6, with D possibly matching TRBD1 (6 bases). The CDR3 is 15 residues long. CDR1 and CDR2 from the germline V gene are DFQATT and SNEGSKA (reference sequence). Here the CDR3 DNA reads TGCAGTGCAAGAGGGACACCCGACAATAATTCACCCCTCCACTTT. Protein: CSARGTPDNNSPLHF.

This clonotype occurred a few times. This chain joins TRBV21-1 and TRBJ2-7; TRBD1, as called in the table, went unchecked against the DNA. TRBV21-1 is described as a pseudogene. The CDR3 consists of 15 residues. CDR3 sequence reads: CASSPRLAAQGEQYF. CDR3 in DNA: TGTGCCAGCAGCCCTAGGCTAGCAGCACAGGGCGAGCAGTACTTC.

This clonotype was detected ten times or more. Written as DNA, the CDR3 is TGTGCCACCAGCAGAGTAGACAGGGACCACAGTGAGCAGTTCTTC. Its protein is CATSRVDRDHSEQFF. V gene TRBV15 combines with J gene TRBJ2-1, with 7 bases matching TRBD1. Germline V gene data show CDR1 as LNHNV and CDR2 as YYDKDF (reference sequence). This CDR3 region has 15 residues. V gave up 1 base and J gave up 9 bases; unmatched junction bases: 9.

To note about this clonotype: Given a much more abundant clone one base away, this may be a read error. This chain connects TRBV7-2 to TRBJ2-7; D uncertain. Deletions cut 2 bases from V and 6 bases from J, with 17 bases between. The length of the CDR3 is 15 residues. Per the germline V gene, CDR1 is SGHTA and CDR2 is FQGNSA. CDR3 loop: CASSLPWHGQSEQYF. The CDR3 DNA is TGTGCCAGCAGCTTACCATGGCATGGGCAGAGCGAGCAGTACTTC.

The V and J genes are TRBV5-1 and TRBJ2-7; D unresolved. V gave up 0 bases and J gave up 5 bases, with 6 bases separating them. There are 12 residues in the CDR3. Germline V lookup: CDR1 SGHRS, CDR2 YFSETQ. Here the CDR3 DNA reads TGCGCCAGCAGCTTGGGTCCCCACGAGCAGTACTTC. Protein product: CASSLGPHEQYF.

This clonotype was observed a few times. V usage is TRBV13 and J usage is TRBJ2-1; 13 bases line up with TRBD2. Trimming cost V 5 bases and J 3 bases; bases outside gene matches: 4. CDR1 and CDR2 from the germline V gene are PRHDT and FYEKMQ (reference sequence). The CDR3 extends over 16 amino acids. CDR3 region: CASSKTSGGFYNEQFF. The CDR3 DNA is TGTGCCAGCAGCAAGACTAGCGGGGGGTTCTACAATGAGCAGTTCTTC.

This clonotype was detected ten times or more. The V and J genes are TRBV30 and TRBJ2-1, with 13 bases fitting TRBD2. J lost 8 bases, V lost 4 bases, and 11 bases had no gene match. The CDR3 consists of 16 residues. Germline V CDR1 and CDR2: GTSNPN, SVGIG (reference sequence). CDR3 region: CAWTGGLAGEVDEQFF. As DNA, the CDR3 is TGTGCCTGGACCGGCGGACTAGCGGGAGAGGTTGATGAGCAGTTCTTC.

This clonotype has at least ten counts. The chain is built from TRBV20-1 and TRBJ1-5; 7 bases fit TRBD1. The CDR3 totals 12 residues. Per germline, CDR1 DFQATT and CDR2 SNEGSKA (reference sequence). The trim removed 5 bases at V and 6 bases at J, leaving 4 bases unmatched. This CDR3 reads CSAVSGGQPQHF. The CDR3 DNA sequence: TGCAGTGCTGTATCAGGGGGTCAGCCCCAGCATTTT.

The chain carries TRBV12-3 or TRBV12-4 and TRBJ1-1, with D possibly being TRBD1 (5 bases). CDR3 size: 14 residues. Trimming took off 6 bases at V and 2 bases at J, with 13 bases between the two ends. The CDR3 here is CASRPGHQNTEAFF. CDR3 nucleotide sequence: TGTGCCAGCAGGCCCGGACACCAAAACACTGAAGCTTTCTTT.

This clonotype occurred a few times. The chain couples TRBV25-1 to TRBJ2-2; D unresolved. The V gene lost 3 bases and the J gene lost 7 bases, with 12 bases spanning the gap. The CDR3 extends over 14 amino acids. Looked up from germline, CDR1 is MGHDK and CDR2 is SYGVNS. CDR3 sequence: CASSEAHWIGELFF. The CDR3 DNA sequence: TGTGCCAGCAGTGAGGCCCATTGGATCGGGGAGCTGTTTTTT.

The chain recombines TRBV5-1 with TRBJ2-3; 7 bases fit TRBD1. V was pared by 0 bases and J by 0 bases, with 10 bases of the junction left unmatched. Germline loops: CDR1 SGHRS, CDR2 YFSETQ. The CDR3 runs 18 residues. This CDR3 is CASSLGAAGGSSTDTQYF. CDR3 DNA: TGCGCCAGCAGCTTGGGAGCTGCAGGGGGTTCTAGCACAGATACGCAGTATTTT.

This clonotype was observed at least ten times. The V gene is TRBV6-5, the J gene TRBJ2-3; D may be TRBD1 (6 bases). Looked up from germline, CDR1 is MNHEY and CDR2 is SVGAGI. There are 14 residues in the CDR3. V was shortened by 7 bases and J by 0 bases, with 11 bases between the two germline ends. CDR3 bases: TGTGCCAGCATTATCCAGGGGAGCACAGATACGCAGTATTTT. This sequence encodes CASIIQGSTDTQYF.

This chain links TRBV20-1 with TRBJ1-1; D uncertain. The length of the CDR3 is 13 residues. Germline lookup yields CDR1 DFQATT and CDR2 SNEGSKA (reference sequence). V was pared by 3 bases and J by 0 bases, with 8 bases between. This chain's CDR3 is CSARRTMNTEAFF. CDR3 in DNA: TGCAGTGCTAGGCGGACCATGAACACTGAAGCTTTCTTT.

This clonotype has only a few counts. V is TRBV5-1 and J is TRBJ1-3, with TRBD1 matching over 8 bases. This CDR3 has 15 residues. Germline V gene data show CDR1 as SGHRS and CDR2 as YFSETQ. After removal of 2 bases from V and 2 bases from J, the junction contained 3 bases not matched to a gene. The CDR3 here is CASSFGQGAGNTIYF. The CDR3 nucleotides read TGCGCCAGCAGCTTCGGACAGGGAGCTGGAAACACCATATATTTT.

In this sample, this clonotype turned up many times. The chain uses TRBV5-6 and TRBJ2-2; D is ambiguous. This CDR3 spans 13 amino acids. Trimming removed 0 bases at V and 6 bases at J, with 6 bases between. CDR1 and CDR2 (germline): SGHDT, YYEEEE. The CDR3 DNA is TGTGCCAGCAGCTTGGGACCAGCCGGGGAGCTGTTTTTT. Translation: CASSLGPAGELFF.

This clonotype was seen only a few times. The J gene is TRBJ2-1, the V gene TRBV20-1; 13 positions match TRBD2. This CDR3 region has 17 residues. Germline loops: CDR1 DFQATT, CDR2 SNEGSKA (reference sequence). V shed 6 bases, J shed 3 bases, and the junction held 11 bases outside the gene matches. The CDR3 sequence is CSASGLAGLFGYNEQFF. CDR3 sequence (DNA): TGCAGTGCCTCGGGACTAGCGGGACTGTTTGGCTACAATGAGCAGTTCTTC.

This clonotype was detected ten times or more. The rearrangement uses TRBV6-1 and TRBJ1-5, with D perhaps matching TRBD1 (5 bases). The CDR3 runs to 14 residues. V was trimmed by 5 bases and J by 8 bases, leaving 16 bases between them. Germline loops: CDR1 MNHNS, CDR2 SASEGT. In DNA, the CDR3 is TGTGCCAGCAGTCTCCGGACTAGGGGAGAGCCCCAGCATTTT. This sequence encodes CASSLRTRGEPQHF.

This clonotype has at least ten counts. V usage is TRBV12-3 or TRBV12-4 and J usage is TRBJ1-1; D uncertain. The CDR3 consists of 12 residues. V was trimmed by 0 bases and J by 8 bases, leaving 7 bases between them. The CDR3 bases are TGTGCCAGCAGTTTAGCGAACGGGGAAGCTTTCTTT. The encoded protein is CASSLANGEAFF.

The chain is built from TRBV2 and TRBJ2-7; TRBD2 matches at 9 bases. The V gene's germline CDR1 is SNHLY and CDR2 FYNNEI. V trimming: 5 bases; J trimming: 2 bases; junction bases outside the gene matches: 7. The CDR3 length is 15 residues. DNA of the CDR3: TGTGCCAGCAGTCGCGGGGGGGCCCTAACCTACGAGCAGTACTTC. This codes for CASSRGGALTYEQYF.

This clonotype has just a few counts. The rearrangement uses TRBV6-1 and TRBJ2-7; TRBD1 matches at 7 bases. The CDR3 runs 15 residues. Trimming took 2 bases from V and 3 from J; bases not matched to a gene: 7. Germline CDR1 and CDR2: MNHNS and SASEGT. In DNA form, the CDR3 reads TGTGCCAGCAGTGAACAGACAGGGTACGGCTACGAGCAGTACTTC. Amino acids: CASSEQTGYGYEQYF.